These T cell receptor beta chains were read from a single sample in a study of blood T cell repertoires in COVID-19. TCRdb keeps only in-frame clones here, not all; method: immunoSEQ multiplex PCR. The data hold 95,000 to 150,000 clones, with 70% to 85% observed a single time. The sequenced material came from peripheral blood. The receptors stem from a woman in her seventies with acute or convalescent COVID-19. Both conserved end residues are part of each CDR3. Each record gives: V gene, CDR3 length, J gene, CDR3 protein.

v_gene: TRBV19; len: 13; j_gene: TRBJ1-2; CDR3aa: CASSPGQGYGYTF
v_gene: TRBV14; len: 14; j_gene: TRBJ1-2; CDR3aa: CASSQSAGGWIYTF
v_gene: TRBV6-5; len: 14; j_gene: TRBJ1-4; CDR3aa: CASRTWTGEEKLFF
v_gene: TRBV24-1; len: 17; j_gene: TRBJ1-1; CDR3aa: CATSDSNPAGANTEAFF
v_gene: TRBV11-3; len: 14; j_gene: TRBJ1-6; CDR3aa: CASSLAGVSSPLHF
v_gene: TRBV3-1/TRBV3-2; len: 12; j_gene: TRBJ1-1; CDR3aa: CASSQVETRAFF
v_gene: TRBV5-1; len: 15; j_gene: TRBJ2-6; CDR3aa: CASSSQGTGANVLTF
v_gene: TRBV6-6; len: 14; j_gene: TRBJ1-5; CDR3aa: CASSRQQVGGPQHF
v_gene: TRBV6-5; len: 14; j_gene: TRBJ1-2; CDR3aa: CASKKGTGDYGYTF
v_gene: TRBV6-5; len: 15; j_gene: TRBJ2-7; CDR3aa: CASTEVRGSGREQYF
v_gene: TRBV7-9; len: 15; j_gene: TRBJ1-4; CDR3aa: CASSTRQGANEKLFF
v_gene: TRBV5-1; len: 16; j_gene: TRBJ1-3; CDR3aa: CASSPAATGAGNTIYF